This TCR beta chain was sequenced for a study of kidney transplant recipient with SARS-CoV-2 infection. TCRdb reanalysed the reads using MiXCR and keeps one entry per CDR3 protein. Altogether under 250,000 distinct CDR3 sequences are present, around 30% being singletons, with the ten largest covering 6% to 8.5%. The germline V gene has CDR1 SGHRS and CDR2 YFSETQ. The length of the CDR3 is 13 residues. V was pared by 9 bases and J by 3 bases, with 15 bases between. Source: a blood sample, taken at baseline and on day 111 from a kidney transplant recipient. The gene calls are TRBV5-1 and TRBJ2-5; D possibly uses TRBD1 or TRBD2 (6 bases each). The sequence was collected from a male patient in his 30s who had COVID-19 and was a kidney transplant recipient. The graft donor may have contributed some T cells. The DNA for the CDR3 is TGCGCCACCCCCAGGAGGGGGAAAGAGACCCAGTACTTC. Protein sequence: CATPRRGKETQYF.